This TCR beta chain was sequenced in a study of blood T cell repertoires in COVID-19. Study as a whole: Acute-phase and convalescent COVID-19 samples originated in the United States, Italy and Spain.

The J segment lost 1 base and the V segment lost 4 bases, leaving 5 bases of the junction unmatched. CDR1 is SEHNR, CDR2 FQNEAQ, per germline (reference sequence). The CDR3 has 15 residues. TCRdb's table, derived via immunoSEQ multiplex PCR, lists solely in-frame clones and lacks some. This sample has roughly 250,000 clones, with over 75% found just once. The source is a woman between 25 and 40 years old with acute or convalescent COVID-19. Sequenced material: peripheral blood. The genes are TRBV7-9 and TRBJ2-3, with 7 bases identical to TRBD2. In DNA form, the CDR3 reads TGTGCCAGCAGCTCACCTAGCGGTCGCACAGATACGCAGTATTTT. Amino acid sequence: CASSSPSGRTDTQYF.